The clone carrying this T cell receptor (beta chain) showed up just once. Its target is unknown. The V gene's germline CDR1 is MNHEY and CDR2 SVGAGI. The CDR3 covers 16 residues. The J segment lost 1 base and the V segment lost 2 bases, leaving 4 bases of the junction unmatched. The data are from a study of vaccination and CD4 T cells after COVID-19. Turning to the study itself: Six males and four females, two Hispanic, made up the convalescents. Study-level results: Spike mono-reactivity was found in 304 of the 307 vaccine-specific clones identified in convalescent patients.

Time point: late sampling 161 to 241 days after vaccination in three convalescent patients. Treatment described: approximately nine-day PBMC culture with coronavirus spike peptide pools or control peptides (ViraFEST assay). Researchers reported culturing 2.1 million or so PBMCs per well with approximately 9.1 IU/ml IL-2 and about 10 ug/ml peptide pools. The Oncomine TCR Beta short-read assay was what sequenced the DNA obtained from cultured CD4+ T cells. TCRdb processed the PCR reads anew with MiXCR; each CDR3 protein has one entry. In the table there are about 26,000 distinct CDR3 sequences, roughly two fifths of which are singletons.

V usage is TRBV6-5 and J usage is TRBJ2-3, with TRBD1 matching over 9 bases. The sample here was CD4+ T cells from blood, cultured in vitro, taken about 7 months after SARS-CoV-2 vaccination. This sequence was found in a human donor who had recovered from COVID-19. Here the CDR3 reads CASSYGRQGGTDTQYF. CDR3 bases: TGTGCCAGCAGTTACGGAAGACAGGGGGGCACAGATACGCAGTATTTT.